Each of the 28 T cell receptor beta chains below was sequenced from the same sample in a study of tumor-infiltrating lymphocytes in primary liver carcinoma. Co-extraction of both nucleic acids (RNA and DNA) used roughly 18-32 mg of unsorted bulk tissue. Starting from roughly 540 ng of total RNA, TCR beta cDNA was produced with a primer in the constant region. For TCR beta, libraries were produced by three nested multiplex PCR rounds using slightly modified ARM-PCR. Each of the first two PCR rounds ran roughly 9 cycles with TRBV1-TRBV30 forward and C-beta reverse primers. One entry per CDR3 protein results from TCRdb running MiXCR on the multiplex PCR reads. Of 95,000 to 150,000 distinct CDR3 sequences listed, under 65% were seen once; the top ten hold around 8.2%. Sequenced: liver tumor tissue from sampling region 3. The subset denotes: tumor region T3, left-lateral pole. The receptors stem from an older woman with primary liver carcinoma and hepatitis B virus infection.

The V and J genes are TRBV29-1 and TRBJ2-6, with 11 nucleotides matching TRBD1. Germline values: CDR1 SQVTM, CDR2 ANQGSEA. The CDR3 spans 16 residues. The chain's CDR3 is CSAGTGGATGANVLTF. The CDR3, as DNA: TGCAGTGCCGGGACAGGGGGTGCTACTGGGGCCAACGTCCTGACTTTC.

Concerning this clonotype: A read error may account for a junction end that differs from germline. The rearrangement links TRBV5-6 to TRBJ1-6; no clear D. Germline assignment: CDR1 SGHDT and CDR2 YYEEEE. The CDR3 covers 17 residues. For the CDR3, the DNA is TGTGCCAGCACGTCGGGTCGAGGTGGCAGGTATAATCCACCCCTCCACTTT. This encodes CASTSGRGGRYNPPLHF.

Notes on this clonotype: The junction differs from germline at one of its ends, possibly a read error. V is TRBV11-2 and J is TRBJ1-6, with D unclear. Germline V gene sequence: CDR1 SGHAT, CDR2 FQNNGV. The CDR3 contains 15 residues. The CDR3 bases are TGTACCAGCAGCTTCGAAGTGGCAGCTATCTCACTCCTCCACTTT. Encoded protein: CTSSFEVAAISLLHF.

A remark on this clonotype: The conserved phenylalanine or tryptophan normally closing the CDR3 is absent here, so this likely arose from a read error. V and J are TRBV28 and TRBJ2-7; 7 positions match TRBD2. Germline CDR1 and CDR2: MDHEN and SYDVKM. The CDR3 runs 15 residues. DNA of the CDR3: TGTGCCAGTAGTCCCCGAGGGAGGGACTCCTCCGAGCAGTACCTC. Translated, it gives CASSPRGRDSSEQYL.

A note on this clonotype: Because it lacks the conserved phenylalanine or tryptophan at the end, this CDR3 is likely a read error. The rearrangement links TRBV6-5 to TRBJ2-5, with a weak D call TRBD1 (6 bases). The CDR3 runs to 13 residues. CDR1 and CDR2 from the germline V gene are MNHEY and SVGAGI. For the CDR3, the DNA is TGTGTCAGCAGGGCCACAGGGACGGGGACCCAGTACCTC. It yields the protein CVSRATGTGTQYL.

In the case of this clonotype: A much more abundant neighbour one base away suggests this may be a read error. Without the conserved terminal phenylalanine or tryptophan, this CDR3 likely stems from a read error. The CDR3 region has the DNA TGTGCCAGCAGCCTGACAGTTATGAACACTGAAGCTTTCATT. It is translated as CASSLTVMNTEAFI. The chain couples TRBV12-3 or TRBV12-4 to TRBJ1-1, with a weak D call TRBD1 (5 bases). The V end was cut by 6 bases, the J end by 0 bases, with 11 bases between. This CDR3 spans 14 amino acids.

With respect to this clonotype: This could be a read error, since a much larger clone is one nucleotide away. This chain links TRBV10-2 with TRBJ2-7; D unresolved. This CDR3 contains 15 residues. Between the trimmed V and J ends, which lost 4 bases and 3 bases, there was a span of 16 bases. The germline V gene has CDR1 WSHSY and CDR2 SAAADI. For the CDR3, the DNA is TGCGCCAGCAGTGCGGTATCGTCTACAAACTACGAGCAGTACTTC. Amino acid sequence: CASSAVSSTNYEQYF.

Details on this clonotype: The junction shows a germline mismatch at one end, possibly a read error. The chain combines TRBV11-2 with TRBJ2-7; 10 positions match TRBD1. CDR1 and CDR2 (germline): SGHAT, FQNNGV. CDR3 size: 15 residues. The CDR3 protein is CVSSPATGGAYELYF. Here the CDR3 DNA reads TGTGTCAGCAGCCCAGCGACAGGGGGCGCCTACGAGCTGTACTTC.

The chain uses TRBV2 and TRBJ2-5; D is uncertain. V dropped 3 bases and J dropped 1 base, with 6 bases sitting between them. The CDR3 covers 13 residues. In germline, CDR1 is SNHLY, CDR2 FYNNEI. CDR3 sequence reads: CASSEGRQETQYF. In nucleotides, the CDR3 is TGTGCCAGCAGTGAGGGTCGCCAAGAGACCCAGTACTTC.

Points on this clonotype: One end of the junction fails to match germline, which may point to a read error. The chain carries TRBV11-3 and TRBJ1-3; no firm D call. From germline, CDR1 is SGHNT and CDR2 YENEEA. The CDR3 is 16 residues long. In DNA, the CDR3 is TGTGCCAGCAGCCAGAGGGTTCAAGCCTCTAGAAACACCGTATATTTT. Amino acid sequence: CASSQRVQASRNTVYF. Full variable domain (outside the CDR3, taken from reference TRBV11-3 and TRBJ1-3): EAGVVQSPRYKIIEKKQPVAFWCNPISGHNTLYWYLQNLGQGPELLIRYENEEAVDDSQLPKDRFSAERLKGVDSTLKIQPAELGDSAVYLCASSQRVQASRNTVYFGEGSWLTVV.

Turning to this clonotype: A much larger clone differs by one base, so this may be a read error. This rearrangement joins TRBV13 to TRBJ2-3; D may be TRBD1 (5 bases). The CDR3 has 15 residues. The germline CDR1 and CDR2 sequences are PRHDT and FYEKMQ (reference sequence). Here the CDR3 reads CASSLRQWSTNTQYF. The CDR3 DNA follows: TGTGCCAGCAGCTTAAGACAGTGGTCCACAAATACGCAGTATTTT.

On this clonotype: A much larger clone lies one base from this, so it may be a read error. V usage is TRBV6-1 and J usage is TRBJ2-3; 8 nucleotides agree with TRBD1. Germline CDR1 is MNHNS and CDR2 is SASEGT. The CDR3 consists of 14 residues. The CDR3 loop is CTSSDRGRTDTQYF. CDR3 in DNA: TGTACCAGCAGTGACAGGGGCAGGACAGATACGCAGTATTTT.

Turning to this clonotype: The conserved final phenylalanine or tryptophan is absent from the CDR3, which likely points to a read error. The rearrangement joins TRBV7-8 to TRBJ2-2, with D possibly TRBD1 on 6 matching bases. From germline, CDR1 is SGHVS and CDR2 FQNEAQ. The CDR3 contains 18 residues. V dropped 5 bases and J dropped 3 bases, with 22 bases sitting between them. The CDR3 bases are TGTGCCAGCAGCACCCGGACCGGGCTGGGGGCGGACACCGGGGAGCTGTTTTCT. Its protein is CASSTRTGLGADTGELFS.

A remark on this clonotype: A much larger clone sits a single nucleotide away, making a read error possible. The genes are TRBV7-8 and TRBJ2-1; D may be TRBD1 or TRBD2 (5 bases each). Germline V gene lookup returns CDR1 SGHVS and CDR2 FQNEAQ. V gave up 5 bases and J gave up 10 bases, with 24 bases separating them. The CDR3 sequence is 16 residues long. CDR3 amino acids: CASSPIGTTFHREQFF. CDR3 sequence (DNA): TGTGCCAGCAGCCCGATCGGGACCACATTCCATAGAGAGCAGTTCTTC.

This clonotype was picked up many times. The chain employs TRBV6-5 and TRBJ2-6; D is perhaps TRBD1 or TRBD2 (5 bases each). The CDR3 contains 18 residues. The germline CDR1 and CDR2 sequences are MNHEY and SVGAGI. The V and J ends lost 0 bases and 4 bases respectively, with 16 bases between them. CDR3 loop: CASSYSGVGKSGANVLTF. CDR3 nucleotides: TGTGCCAGCAGTTACTCGGGGGTTGGTAAATCCGGGGCCAACGTCCTGACTTTC.

As to this clonotype: A junction boundary mismatches the germline segment, possibly from a read error. The chain joins TRBV12-3 or TRBV12-4 to TRBJ2-1, with 7 bases aligning to TRBD2. The CDR3 contains 13 residues. The CDR3 loop reads CASSSTSSGEQSF. CDR3 sequence (DNA): TGTGCCAGCAGTTCGACTAGCTCCGGCGAGCAGTCCTTC.

The chain is built from TRBV28 and TRBJ1-6; D is possibly TRBD1 (6 bases). CDR3 length: 15 amino acids. Trimming cost V 7 bases and J 1 base, with 11 bases left between them. Germline-derived CDR1 and CDR2 are MDHEN and SYDVKM. The CDR3 sequence: CASNFRGSYNSPLHF. CDR3 DNA sequence: TGTGCCAGCAATTTCAGGGGATCCTATAATTCACCCCTCCACTTT.

This sequence joins TRBV28 and TRBJ2-7, with D tentatively TRBD2 (5 bases). The CDR3 contains 13 residues. CDR1 MDHEN and CDR2 SYDVKM come from the germline V gene. The V and J ends lost 1 base and 5 bases respectively, with 9 bases between them. CDR3: CASSLFSAHEQYF. Written as DNA, the CDR3 is TGTGCCAGCAGTTTATTTAGCGCCCACGAGCAGTACTTC.

This clonotype has only one observation. One end of the junction does not line up with germline, which may come from a read error. The chain joins TRBV11-3 to TRBJ2-5; maybe TRBD2 (6 bases). The CDR3 extends over 15 amino acids. CDR1 is SGHNT, CDR2 YENEEA, per germline. As DNA, the CDR3 is TGTGCCAGCAGCTCCCTTAAATGGGGAGGAGAGACTCAGTACTTC. Its translation: CASSSLKWGGETQYF.

Many counts were recorded for this clonotype. V is TRBV4-1 and J is TRBJ2-2, with 7 bases aligning to TRBD2. Germline V lookup: CDR1 MGHRA, CDR2 YSYEKL. Trimming cost V 1 base and J 3 bases; bases outside gene matches: 8. The CDR3 sequence is 17 residues long. CDR3 coding DNA: TGCGCCAGCAGCCAAGGTATATCCGGGAGGTACACCGGGGAGCTGTTTTTT. Its protein is CASSQGISGRYTGELFF.

A word on this clonotype: Being one base from a much bigger clone, this may be a read error. The chain is built from TRBV5-1 and TRBJ2-3; TRBD1 might be the D (5 bases). The CDR3 runs to 15 residues. Germline-derived CDR1 and CDR2 are SGHRS and YFSETQ. CDR3 coding DNA: TGCGTCAGCAGCCGGACATCCCTTCCGACAGATACGCAGTATTTT. This sequence encodes CVSSRTSLPTDTQYF.

A word on this clonotype: The junction departs from germline at one end; a sequencing error may be responsible. The rearrangement links TRBV11-2 to TRBJ2-3, with D possibly matching TRBD2 (5 bases). The CDR3 is 17 amino acids. Looked up from germline, CDR1 is SGHAT and CDR2 is FQNNGV. CDR3 bases: TGTGCCAGCAGCTTAGGGAGACTAACGTACATGTCAGATATGCAGTATTTT. It codes for CASSLGRLTYMSDMQYF. Full variable domain (outside the CDR3, taken from reference TRBV11-2 and TRBJ2-3): EAGVAQSPRYKIIEKRQSVAFWCNPISGHATLYWYQQILGQGPKLLIQFQNNGVVDDSQLPKDRFSAERLKGVDSTLKIQPAKLEDSAVYLCASSLGRLTYMSDMQYFGPGTRLTVL.

Points on this clonotype: Germline is not matched at one junction end, which may reflect a read error. The gene calls are TRBV6-1 and TRBJ1-5, with 7 bases aligning to TRBD1. The CDR3 is made up of 14 amino acids. The germline V gene has CDR1 MNHNS and CDR2 SASEGT. Written as DNA, the CDR3 is TGTCCCAGCAGTCAGACAGGGCGGGATCAGCCCCAGCATTTT. Its translation: CPSSQTGRDQPQHF.

This sequence joins TRBV12-3 or TRBV12-4 and TRBJ2-3; D remains unclear. The J call may not be correct, given that the DNA end is closer to TRBJ1-5. The CDR3 is made up of 14 amino acids. The CDR3 protein is CASSYPGRVGTQHF. CDR3 bases: TGTGCCAGCAGTTACCCCGGACGGGTAGGTACGCAGCATTTT.

The table lists this clonotype with a few counts. The rearrangement joins TRBV5-4 to TRBJ1-5; 7 nucleotides align to TRBD1. CDR1 and CDR2 from the germline V gene are SGHNT and YYREEE (reference sequence). The CDR3 is 13 residues long. Unmatched junction bases numbered 4, after V lost 4 bases and J lost 6 bases. The CDR3 DNA follows: TGTGCCAGCAGCGCTAACAGGGGTCAGCCCCAGCATTTT. It is translated as CASSANRGQPQHF.

This clonotype was seen at least ten times. The rearrangement links TRBV11-3 to TRBJ2-1; D may be TRBD2 (6 bases). The germline CDR1 and CDR2 sequences are SGHNT and YENEEA. This CDR3 spans 17 amino acids. Trimming took 2 bases from V and 4 from J, leaving 18 bases between them. This CDR3 reads CASSLFISGRGYNEQFF. Here the CDR3 DNA reads TGTGCCAGCAGCTTATTTATTTCCGGGAGAGGGTACAATGAGCAGTTCTTC.

As concerns this clonotype: A much bigger clone sits one base away, suggesting this may be a read error. The gene calls are TRBV5-8 and TRBJ1-2; 11 bases match TRBD1. Trimming at V came to 7 bases and at J to 0 bases, leaving 11 bases not matched to a gene. The CDR3 loop spans 17 amino acids. The germline V gene has CDR1 SGHTS and CDR2 YDEGEE. CDR3 in DNA: TGTGCCAGCTGCATCGGACAGGGGGCCTTCTCTAACTATGGCTACACCTTC. This sequence encodes CASCIGQGAFSNYGYTF.

The table lists this clonotype with many counts. The chain uses TRBV20-1 and TRBJ1-2; unclear D gene. The CDR3 runs to 16 residues. V was pared by 7 bases and J by 4 bases, with 25 bases between. CDR1 is DFQATT and CDR2 is SNEGSKA in the germline V gene (reference sequence). The CDR3, as DNA: TGCAGTGGCAGCCCAATCATGACCGGCCAGTCCTATGGCTACACCTTC. This sequence encodes CSGSPIMTGQSYGYTF.